The 24 T cell receptor beta chains below come from one sample, sequenced in a study of cytomegalovirus exposure and HLA in healthy donors. Use of 60 Vbeta and 13 Jbeta primers characterized the PCR. Sequencing used immunoSEQ multiplex PCR; TCRdb keeps in-frame clones, though not all of them. Counted here are under 200,000 clones, roughly 77% occurring once; the ten biggest clones make up under 2%. The specimen sequenced was PBMCs. The receptors shown here come from a young woman in good health and CMV-seronegative.

The V call is TRBV2, the J call TRBJ2-7; a weak D match, TRBD2 (6 bases). The CDR3 loop spans 15 amino acids. V was pared by 3 bases and J by 1 base, with 13 bases between. Germline-derived CDR1 and CDR2 are SNHLY and FYNNEI. The CDR3: CASSEEGNKSYEQYF. The CDR3, as DNA: TGTGCCAGCAGTGAGGAGGGGAATAAATCCTACGAGCAGTACTTC.

This chain connects TRBV18 to TRBJ2-7, with 14 bases matching TRBD2. The V and J ends lost 6 bases and 3 bases, in that order; junction bases with no gene match: 7. Germline assignment: CDR1 KGHSH and CDR2 LQKENI. The CDR3 is 16 residues long. The CDR3 DNA sequence: TGTGCCAGCTCGTCGGAGACTAGCGGGAGGGTCTACGAGCAGTACTTC. Its protein product is CASSSETSGRVYEQYF.

This sequence joins TRBV7-9 and TRBJ2-3, with D uncertain. The CDR3 loop spans 14 amino acids. V shed 3 bases and J shed 6 bases, with 13 bases lying between them. Germline assignment: CDR1 SEHNR and CDR2 FQNEAQ (reference sequence). The CDR3 sequence: CASSFGGVRDTQYF. CDR3 DNA sequence: TGTGCCAGCAGCTTTGGCGGAGTGCGCGATACGCAGTATTTT.

This sequence joins TRBV4-1 and TRBJ2-1, with 7 bases matching TRBD2. Germline V gene sequence: CDR1 MGHRA, CDR2 YSYEKL. The CDR3 length is 16 residues. Trimming removed 6 bases from V and 9 bases from J; junction bases left unmatched: 17. The CDR3 DNA reads as TGCGCCAGCAGGCTTAGGACTAGTATCCCCGGCAGTGAGCAGTTCTTC. Its protein product is CASRLRTSIPGSEQFF.

The chain joins TRBV5-1 to TRBJ1-1; 8 bases are shared with TRBD1. V lost 0 bases to trimming and J lost 5 bases; unmatched junction nucleotides: 6. The germline V gene has CDR1 SGHRS and CDR2 YFSETQ. The CDR3 is 15 amino acids. The CDR3 region is CASSLGQGLGTEAFF. The CDR3 region has the DNA TGCGCCAGCAGCTTGGGACAGGGGTTGGGGACTGAAGCTTTCTTT. Full variable domain (missing parts from reference TRBV5-1 and TRBJ1-1): KAGVTQTPRYLIKTRGQQVTLSCSPISGHRSVSWYQQTPGQGLQFLFEYFSETQRNKGNFPGRFSGRQFSNSRSEMNVSTLELGDSALYLCASSLGQGLGTEAFFGQGTRLTVV.

The rearrangement uses TRBV19 and TRBJ2-1; D gene unclear. Trimming took off 4 bases at V and 9 bases at J, with 13 bases between the two ends. The germline V gene has CDR1 LNHDA and CDR2 SQIVND (reference sequence). CDR3 length: 13 residues. The CDR3 coding sequence is TGTGCCAGTAGTAACGGAGCATACCTTGAGCAGTTCTTC. It specifies CASSNGAYLEQFF.

The chain combines TRBV7-2 with TRBJ1-6; D possibly corresponds to TRBD1 (5 bases). CDR1 and CDR2 from the germline V gene are SGHTA and FQGNSA. The CDR3 spans 14 residues. V lost 3 bases and J 10 bases, leaving 13 bases between the germline ends. The CDR3, as DNA: TGTGCCAGCAGCTTGACACTGGGGGGGTCACCCCTCCACTTT. The encoded protein is CASSLTLGGSPLHF.

The V call is TRBV6-5, the J call TRBJ2-1, with 11 nucleotides matching TRBD2. Germline trimming cut 6 bases from V and 7 bases from J; bases unmatched to any gene: 2. The CDR3 is 13 amino acids. Per the germline V gene, CDR1 is MNHEY and CDR2 is SVGAGI. CDR3 DNA: TGTGCCAGCAGACTAGCGGGAGTGAATGAGCAGTTCTTC. Encoded protein: CASRLAGVNEQFF.

J is TRBJ1-1 and V is TRBV2, with a weak D call TRBD1 (5 bases). This CDR3 contains 14 residues. V shed 6 bases and J shed 0 bases, with 11 bases lying between them. Germline V gene sequence: CDR1 SNHLY, CDR2 FYNNEI. Written as DNA, the CDR3 is TGTGCCAGCAGAAAGACAGAAATGAACACTGAAGCTTTCTTT. The encoded protein is CASRKTEMNTEAFF. The variable domain in full, completed from reference TRBV2 and TRBJ1-1, reads EPEVTQTPSHQVTQMGQEVILRCVPISNHLYFYWYRQILGQKVEFLVSFYNNEISEKSEIFDDQFSVERPDGSNFTLKIRSTKLEDSAMYFCASRKTEMNTEAFFGQGTRLTVV.

This chain links TRBV19 with TRBJ1-1, with D unresolved. Trimming took off 5 bases at V and 0 bases at J, with 4 bases between the two ends. CDR3 length: 12 amino acids. Germline V CDR1 and CDR2: LNHDA, SQIVND (reference sequence). CDR3 residues: CASSGLNTEAFF. The CDR3, as DNA: TGTGCCAGTAGTGGCCTGAACACTGAAGCTTTCTTT.

This clone was seen just once. The chain carries TRBV18 and TRBJ2-4, with a tentative D call TRBD2 (5 bases). Deletions cut 6 bases from V and 7 bases from J, with 19 bases between. The CDR3 has 15 residues. Germline CDR1 KGHSH, CDR2 LQKENI. The CDR3 region is CASSSGESLGNIQYF. The CDR3 region has the DNA TGTGCCAGCTCCTCCGGGGAAAGCCTGGGGAACATTCAGTACTTC.

The CDR3 reads CAWSGWTGGWNTEAFF. For the CDR3, the DNA is TGTGCCTGGAGTGGCTGGACAGGGGGCTGGAACACTGAAGCTTTCTTT. V is TRBV30 and J is TRBJ1-1, with TRBD1 matching over 11 bases. This CDR3 is built from 16 residues. Per germline, CDR1 GTSNPN and CDR2 SVGIG (reference sequence). Trimming took 1 base from V and 1 from J; bases not matched to a gene: 5.

This clone was counted a few times. V gene TRBV10-3 combines with J gene TRBJ1-4; 9 bases are shared with TRBD1. The CDR3 extends over 13 amino acids. Unmatched junction bases numbered 7, after V lost 10 bases and J lost 7 bases. The germline V gene has CDR1 ENHRY and CDR2 SYGVKD. The CDR3 here is CATRTGDGEKLFF. The CDR3 DNA is TGTGCCACCCGGACAGGGGACGGTGAAAAACTGTTTTTT.

The chain carries TRBV13 and TRBJ2-7; D is possibly TRBD2 (5 bases). V gave up 2 bases and J gave up 1 base, with 12 bases separating them. Germline V gene lookup returns CDR1 PRHDT and CDR2 FYEKMQ (reference sequence). This CDR3 spans 15 amino acids. CDR3 sequence (DNA): TGTGCCAGCAGCTTATCTAGCCTCTCTTCCTACGAGCAGTACTTC. Translating gives CASSLSSLSSYEQYF.

The chain is built from TRBV11-2 and TRBJ2-7; TRBD2 is a possible D gene (6 bases). The germline gives CDR1 SGHAT, CDR2 FQNNGV. The V gene lost 1 base and the J gene lost 3 bases, with 7 bases spanning the gap. The CDR3 runs to 13 residues. The CDR3 loop is CASSLVGGYEQYF. The CDR3 nucleotides read TGTGCCAGCAGCTTAGTGGGGGGCTACGAGCAGTACTTC.

This clone came up a few times. The chain carries TRBV5-4 and TRBJ1-2; tentatively, D is TRBD1 (6 bases). From germline, CDR1 is SGHNT and CDR2 YYREEE (reference sequence). The CDR3 sequence is 17 residues long. Trimming removed 0 bases at V and 1 base at J, with 16 bases between. The CDR3: CASSLAVGHNINYGYTF. The CDR3 nucleotides read TGTGCCAGCAGCTTGGCCGTGGGACACAACATTAACTATGGCTACACCTTC.

V usage is TRBV5-1 and J usage is TRBJ2-5; 14 nucleotides align to TRBD2. This CDR3 is built from 17 residues. Trimming removed 0 bases from V and 5 bases from J; junction bases left unmatched: 6. Germline V gene lookup returns CDR1 SGHRS and CDR2 YFSETQ. The CDR3 DNA reads TGCGCCAGCAGCTTGGCAGGACTAGCGGGAGGAAAGGAGACCCAGTACTTC. It encodes CASSLAGLAGGKETQYF.

The chain is built from TRBV6-4 and TRBJ2-3, with TRBD1 identical over 9 bases. This CDR3 comprises 14 residues. Germline-derived CDR1 and CDR2 are MRHNA and SNTAGT. With V trimmed by 6 bases and J by 3 bases, 4 bases remained unmatched. The CDR3 region is CASSLGTGTDTQYF. As DNA, the CDR3 is TGTGCCAGCAGCTTGGGGACAGGGACAGATACGCAGTATTTT.

The CDR3 spells CASSFTGSDTIYF. The CDR3, as DNA: TGTGCCAGCAGCTTCACAGGGTCGGACACCATATATTTT. The rearrangement joins TRBV5-4 to TRBJ1-3, with a possible D match to TRBD1 (6 bases). The V end lost 2 bases, the J end lost 8 bases, and 11 bases lay between the germline ends. In germline, CDR1 is SGHNT, CDR2 YYREEE (reference sequence). The CDR3 extends over 13 amino acids. The variable domain in full, completed from reference TRBV5-4 and TRBJ1-3, reads ETGVTQSPTHLIKTRGQQVTLRCSSQSGHNTVSWYQQALGQGPQFIFQYYREEENGRGNFPPRFSGLQFPNYSSELNVNALELDDSALYLCASSFTGSDTIYFGEGSWLTVV.

The V and J genes are TRBV19 and TRBJ2-3; no clear D. V lost 5 bases to trimming and J lost 1 base, with 10 bases between them. The germline gives CDR1 LNHDA, CDR2 SQIVND (reference sequence). The CDR3 length is 14 residues. Here the CDR3 reads CASSYRHRTDTQYF. As DNA, the CDR3 is TGTGCCAGTAGTTATCGACACCGCACAGATACGCAGTATTTT.

With regard to this clone: Other DNA sequences in this specimen translate into the identical CDR3. The chain employs TRBV5-1 and TRBJ1-3; a weak D match, TRBD1 (5 bases). This CDR3 region has 14 residues. Looked up from germline, CDR1 is SGHRS and CDR2 is YFSETQ. Trimming left V 5 bases short and J 0 bases short, with 9 bases between. This CDR3 is CASSRQGSGNTIYF. The CDR3 nucleotides read TGCGCCAGCAGTCGGCAGGGCTCTGGAAACACCATATATTTT.

In this sample, this clone turned up once. The chain uses TRBV5-1 and TRBJ1-4; TRBD1 matches at 8 bases. V dropped 3 bases and J dropped 7; count of bases not matched to a gene: 11. The CDR3 runs 16 residues. In germline, CDR1 is SGHRS, CDR2 YFSETQ. The CDR3, as DNA: TGCGCCAGCAGCTGGATGGCGGGACAGGCTTCTGAAAAACTGTTTTTT. Its translation is CASSWMAGQASEKLFF.

V gene TRBV7-9 combines with J gene TRBJ2-3; D is unclear. The CDR3 is 16 residues long. Trimming pared 2 bases from V and 0 bases from J, leaving 12 bases between. The germline V gene has CDR1 SEHNR and CDR2 FQNEAQ (reference sequence). CDR3 protein: CASSLWISKSTDTQYF. The CDR3 region has the DNA TGTGCCAGCAGCTTATGGATTAGCAAAAGCACAGATACGCAGTATTTT.

V gene TRBV28 combines with J gene TRBJ1-1, with TRBD1 identical over 7 bases. Germline assignment: CDR1 MDHEN and CDR2 SYDVKM. The CDR3 is made up of 17 amino acids. J gave up 2 bases and V 8 bases, and 17 bases lay outside the gene matches. CDR3 sequence reads: CASVGGWRDRANTEAFF. The DNA of the CDR3 is TGTGCCAGCGTGGGGGGATGGCGAGACAGGGCCAACACTGAAGCTTTCTTT. The whole variable domain, filled in from reference TRBV28 and TRBJ1-1, reads DVKVTQSSRYLVKRTGEKVFLECVQDMDHENMFWYRQDPGLGLRLIYFSYDVKMKEKGDIPEGYSVSREKKERFSLILESASTNQTSMYLCASVGGWRDRANTEAFFGQGTRLTVV.